Below, 25 T cell receptor beta chains from the same sample are listed, as sequenced in a study of cytomegalovirus exposure and HLA in healthy donors (dated by TCRdb to about 2017). Library creation used the immunoSEQ multiplex PCR assay. For the multiplex PCR, a mixture combining 60 forward primers for TCR Vbeta segments and 13 reverse primers for TCR Jbeta segments was used. TCRdb carries this immuneACCESS record with in-frame sequences only. Its versions omit some clonotypes, under half of them owing to an unresolved V gene in the studies checked, with the rest unexplained. The sample table lists tens of thousands of clones, around 70% of them with a count of one. The ten largest clonotypes hold approximately 2.7% of the sample. The material sequenced was PBMCs. The receptor source for this set is a man between 50 and 59 years old in good health and CMV-seronegative.

The V call is TRBV10-1, the J call TRBJ1-2; a weak D match, TRBD1 (5 bases). The CDR3 length is 14 residues. Per germline, CDR1 WNHNN and CDR2 SYGVQD (reference sequence). The V gene lost 6 bases and the J gene lost 0 bases, with 11 bases spanning the gap. CDR3: CASSRGHTNYGYTF. The CDR3 DNA sequence: TGCGCCAGCAGCCGTGGACATACTAACTATGGCTACACCTTC.

The chain carries TRBV5-5 and TRBJ1-1; D remains ambiguous. CDR3 length: 13 residues. Germline values: CDR1 SGHKS, CDR2 YYEKEE (reference sequence). With 3 bases removed from V and 1 base from J, the gap between germline ends came to 7 bases. CDR3 amino acids: CASSYGGNTEAFF. CDR3 sequence (DNA): TGTGCCAGCAGCTACGGAGGGAACACTGAAGCTTTCTTT. The full variable domain, its missing parts supplied by reference TRBV5-5 and TRBJ1-1, is DAGVTQSPTHLIKTRGQQVTLRCSPISGHKSVSWYQQVLGQGPQFIFQYYEKEERGRGNFPDRFSARQFPNYSSELNVNALLLGDSALYLCASSYGGNTEAFFGQGTRLTVV.

The chain employs TRBV4-3 and TRBJ2-7; the D gene is possibly TRBD2 (5 bases). CDR1 and CDR2 (germline): LGHNA, YSLEER. Trimming stripped 4 bases from V and 2 bases from J, with 9 bases between. This CDR3 contains 13 residues. The CDR3 DNA is TGCGCCAGCAGCCCCTCGGGAACCTACGAGCAGTACGTC. This codes for CASSPSGTYEQYV.

This chain connects TRBV7-2 to TRBJ1-4; 7 bases are shared with TRBD1. Germline V gene lookup returns CDR1 SGHTA and CDR2 FQGNSA. The CDR3 sequence is 14 residues long. V lost 5 bases, J lost 6 bases, and 6 bases stayed unmatched. As DNA, the CDR3 is TGTGCCAGCAGCCGATCCACAGGGGATGAAAAACTGTTTTTT. Residues: CASSRSTGDEKLFF.

In this sample, this clone is medium-sized. This chain links TRBV7-2 with TRBJ2-7, with D possibly matching TRBD1 (6 bases). Germline CDR1 reads SGHTA; CDR2 reads FQGNSA. The CDR3 has 15 amino acids. Deletions cut 3 bases from V and 2 bases from J, with 14 bases between. In DNA form, the CDR3 reads TGTGCCAGCAGCTTCCACACAGGGATAACCTACGAGCAGTACTTC. Translation gives CASSFHTGITYEQYF.

The chain combines TRBV4-1 with TRBJ2-6; D unresolved. With 3 bases removed from V and 12 bases from J, the gap between germline ends came to 15 bases. The CDR3 is 14 amino acids. CDR1 is MGHRA, CDR2 YSYEKL, per germline. CDR3 in amino acids: CASSQIALPSVLTF. The CDR3 DNA reads as TGCGCCAGCAGCCAGATCGCACTTCCAAGCGTCCTGACTTTC.

V and J are TRBV5-1 and TRBJ1-3; 8 positions match TRBD1. V lost 2 bases and J lost 2; bases outside the gene matches: 6. The germline gives CDR1 SGHRS, CDR2 YFSETQ. The CDR3 consists of 16 residues. The CDR3 reads CASSFEQGVPGNTIYF. CDR3 DNA: TGCGCCAGCAGCTTTGAACAGGGGGTCCCTGGAAACACCATATATTTT.

The V call is TRBV6-4, the J call TRBJ2-3; the D is unclear. The CDR3 spans 13 residues. Germline-derived CDR1 and CDR2 are MRHNA and SNTAGT. The V and J ends lost 4 bases and 4 bases respectively, with 9 bases between them. The CDR3 DNA reads TGTGCCAGCAGTGTCGTAGTCGCAGATACGCAGTATTTT. Translated, it gives CASSVVVADTQYF.

The chain uses TRBV5-1 and TRBJ2-7; 11 positions agree with TRBD2. With 1 base clipped from V and 1 base from J, the junction kept 4 bases outside the gene matches. CDR1 is SGHRS and CDR2 is YFSETQ in the germline V gene. This CDR3 comprises 16 residues. CDR3 region: CASSLYASGGSYEQYF. The CDR3, as DNA: TGCGCCAGCAGCTTGTACGCTAGCGGGGGGTCCTACGAGCAGTACTTC.

The CDR3 coding sequence is TGTGCCAGCAGCAAAGGAGGACTAGCGGACTCCTACGAGCAGTACGTC. Translation gives CASSKGGLADSYEQYV. The chain links TRBV21-1 to TRBJ2-7; whether TRBD2, the table's D call, matches the DNA was not checked. TRBV21-1 is tagged as a pseudogene. This CDR3 comprises 16 residues.

V and J are TRBV29-1 and TRBJ2-3; TRBD2 matches at 13 bases. CDR3 length: 15 residues. Germline V gene data show CDR1 as SQVTM and CDR2 as ANQGSEA. With V trimmed by 6 bases and J by 2 bases, 5 bases remained unmatched. The CDR3 DNA reads TGCAGCGTAGCGGGACTAGCGGGACCCACAGATACGCAGTATTTT. Protein: CSVAGLAGPTDTQYF.

This clone occurred a few times. The V call is TRBV7-3, the J call TRBJ2-3; 7 bases map to TRBD2. The CDR3 has 15 amino acids. Trimming cost V 3 bases and J 4 bases; bases outside gene matches: 7. CDR1 and CDR2 (germline): SGHTA, FQGTGA. DNA for the CDR3: TGTGCCAGCAGCTTCATCAGCGGGACCCCAGATACGCAGTATTTT. The encoded protein is CASSFISGTPDTQYF.

This sequence joins TRBV7-6 and TRBJ2-1; 8 nucleotides align to TRBD2. The J segment lost 7 bases and the V segment lost 3 bases, leaving 5 bases of the junction unmatched. This CDR3 is built from 14 residues. Germline CDR1 and CDR2: SGHVS and FNYEAQ. CDR3 residues: CASSLPSGRNEQFF. The CDR3 DNA sequence: TGTGCCAGCAGCTTGCCAAGCGGGAGAAATGAGCAGTTCTTC.

The chain recombines TRBV2 with TRBJ1-2; 7 bases are shared with TRBD1. This CDR3 has 14 residues. V gave up 5 bases and J gave up 8 bases; unmatched junction bases: 11. Germline V lookup: CDR1 SNHLY, CDR2 FYNNEI. The chain's CDR3 is CASSRGQLQRGYTF. CDR3 nucleotides: TGTGCCAGCAGTCGGGGACAGCTCCAGCGGGGCTACACCTTC.

By proportion, this clone is medium-sized. The rearrangement uses TRBV5-4 and TRBJ1-1, with 7 bases aligning to TRBD1. Germline CDR1 SGHNT, CDR2 YYREEE (reference sequence). V gave up 4 bases and J gave up 0 bases; unmatched junction bases: 9. The CDR3 is 16 amino acids. CDR3 sequence: CASSLGQELMNTEAFF. CDR3 nucleotide sequence: TGTGCCAGCAGCCTCGGACAGGAGCTAATGAACACTGAAGCTTTCTTT.

The gene calls are TRBV5-4 and TRBJ2-7, with 9 bases aligning to TRBD1. The CDR3 runs 13 residues. J gave up 5 bases and V 4 bases, and 4 bases lay outside the gene matches. Germline V lookup: CDR1 SGHNT, CDR2 YYREEE (reference sequence). The CDR3 sequence is CASSGTGFHEQYV. CDR3 DNA: TGTGCCAGCAGCGGGACAGGGTTCCACGAGCAGTACGTC.

The genes are TRBV2 and TRBJ2-5; 10 bases agree with TRBD1. Trimming at V came to 1 base and at J to 5 bases, leaving 4 bases not matched to a gene. Per germline, CDR1 SNHLY and CDR2 FYNNEI. The CDR3 has 15 amino acids. The CDR3 loop reads CASSEGGQGIETQYF. The CDR3 DNA follows: TGTGCCAGCAGTGAAGGGGGACAGGGGATCGAGACCCAGTACTTC.

This chain joins TRBV30 and TRBJ1-2; 7 positions match TRBD1. J was trimmed by 9 bases and V by 0 bases; bases with no gene match: 10. The germline V gene has CDR1 GTSNPN and CDR2 SVGIG (reference sequence). This CDR3 contains 14 residues. The CDR3 region is CAWSVKGAGRSYTF. The CDR3 nucleotides are TGTGCCTGGAGTGTCAAGGGGGCCGGTCGAAGCTACACCTTC.

This clone was seen more than once but under ten times. The gene calls are TRBV30 and TRBJ1-2; 7 nucleotides align to TRBD1. Losses at the gene ends were 3 bases for V and 3 bases for J; bases not matched to a gene: 4. The germline V gene has CDR1 GTSNPN and CDR2 SVGIG (reference sequence). The CDR3 runs to 13 residues. The CDR3: CAWSRDRDYGYTF. Written as DNA, the CDR3 is TGTGCCTGGAGCCGGGACAGAGACTATGGCTACACCTTC.

The chain links TRBV6-5 to TRBJ2-1; 7 bases agree with TRBD1. Germline CDR1 is MNHEY and CDR2 is SVGAGI. This CDR3 region has 15 residues. J was trimmed by 6 bases and V by 0 bases; bases with no gene match: 5. The CDR3 DNA follows: TGTGCCAGCAGTTACTCTGGGACAGCCATCAATGAGCAGTTCTTC. It specifies CASSYSGTAINEQFF.

V gene TRBV6-6 combines with J gene TRBJ2-3; perhaps TRBD2 as D (6 bases). This CDR3 region has 16 residues. Germline V gene sequence: CDR1 MNHNY, CDR2 SVGAGI (reference sequence). Trimming took 2 bases from V and 6 from J, leaving 18 bases between them. The CDR3 DNA reads as TGTGCCAGCAGTTACGGTCTCGGGAGTTATGGGGATACGCAGTATTTT. It specifies CASSYGLGSYGDTQYF.

The genes are TRBV5-1 and TRBJ2-5, with D perhaps matching TRBD2 (5 bases). Germline V CDR1 and CDR2: SGHRS, YFSETQ. The V end lost 4 bases, the J end lost 2 bases, and 15 bases lay between the germline ends. There are 15 residues in the CDR3. The CDR3 nucleotides are TGCGCCAGCAGCCTTGGTGACTACCCACAAGAGACCCAGTACTTC. Translated: CASSLGDYPQETQYF.

CDR3 amino acids: CATSGGSDGYTF. CDR3 in DNA: TGTGCCACTTCAGGGGGCTCGGATGGCTACACCTTC. The chain couples TRBV10-3 to TRBJ1-2, with TRBD1 matching 8 bases. J was trimmed by 6 bases and V by 10 bases; bases with no gene match: 7. Germline V gives CDR1 ENHRY, CDR2 SYGVKD. The CDR3 loop spans 12 amino acids.

This chain joins TRBV5-1 and TRBJ1-2, with 12 bases fitting TRBD1. The CDR3 length is 18 residues. J lost 2 bases, V lost 3 bases, and 11 bases had no gene match. The germline V gene has CDR1 SGHRS and CDR2 YFSETQ. The CDR3 sequence: CASSWGQGADILNYGYTF. CDR3 nucleotide sequence: TGCGCCAGCAGCTGGGGACAGGGGGCCGATATATTAAACTATGGCTACACCTTC.

This clone has only a few counts. The chain couples TRBV7-9 to TRBJ2-1, with a possible D match to TRBD2 (5 bases). Trimming pared 5 bases from V and 4 bases from J, leaving 9 bases between. Germline CDR1 SEHNR, CDR2 FQNEAQ (reference sequence). The CDR3 loop spans 13 amino acids. CDR3 in amino acids: CASSRERYNEQFF. CDR3 nucleotide sequence: TGTGCCAGCAGCAGGGAGCGGTACAATGAGCAGTTCTTC. The variable domain in full, with the rest retrieved from reference TRBV7-9 and TRBJ2-1, is DTGVSQNPRHKITKRGQNVTFRCDPISEHNRLYWYRQTLGQGPEFLTYFQNEAQLEKSRLLSDRFSAERPKGSFSTLEIQRTEQGDSAMYLCASSRERYNEQFFGPGTRLTVL.